The text below deals with one T cell receptor (beta chain). Its matching antigen is unknown. Time point specified: week 23, last vaccination. Topical imiquimod accompanied each vaccine dose, which consisted of 300 ug of mutant IDH1 20-mer peptide. Each of the donors came in with new WHO grade 3 or 4 astrocytomas that were IDH1-mutant and ATRX-lost. The source of the sample is a study of a mutant IDH1 vaccine in newly diagnosed glioma. In the study overall: Patients received eight vaccinations in weeks 1, 3, 5, 7, 11, 15, 19, 23. Following radiotherapy alone, or alongside temozolomide cycles, vaccination was started after an interval of 4-6 weeks.

Data came from immunoSEQ multiplex PCR; TCRdb stores just in-frame clones and leaves some out. The table lists 45,000 to 65,000 clones, roughly 81% of them singletons, with over 7% in the top ten. Germline-derived CDR1 and CDR2 are SGHTA and FQGNSA. The V end lost 1 base, the J end lost 5 bases, and 5 bases lay between the germline ends. The CDR3 loop spans 12 amino acids. This sequence joins TRBV7-2 and TRBJ1-2; D call uncertain. Sequenced material: PBMCs, taken from a glioma patient whose treatment included an IDH1 peptide vaccine. This sequence was found in a woman between 40 and 50 years old with glioma. Some clones in this sample may be carry-over from other donors' samples. CDR3 sequence reads: CASSLEAYGYTF. DNA for the CDR3: TGTGCCAGCAGCTTAGAAGCATATGGCTACACCTTC.